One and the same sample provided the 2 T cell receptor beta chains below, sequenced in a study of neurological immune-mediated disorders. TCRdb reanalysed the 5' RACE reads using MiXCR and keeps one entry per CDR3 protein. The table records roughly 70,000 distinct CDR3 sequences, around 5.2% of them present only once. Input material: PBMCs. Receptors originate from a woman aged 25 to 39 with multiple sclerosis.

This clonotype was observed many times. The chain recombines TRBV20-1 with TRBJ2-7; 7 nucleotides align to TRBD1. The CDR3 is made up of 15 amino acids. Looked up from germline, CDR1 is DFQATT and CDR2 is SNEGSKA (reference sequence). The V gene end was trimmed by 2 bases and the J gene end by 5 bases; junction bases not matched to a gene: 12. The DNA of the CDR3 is TGCAGTGCTAGACCCAGACAGGGCCCTCTCCACGAGCAGTACTTC. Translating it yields CSARPRQGPLHEQYF.

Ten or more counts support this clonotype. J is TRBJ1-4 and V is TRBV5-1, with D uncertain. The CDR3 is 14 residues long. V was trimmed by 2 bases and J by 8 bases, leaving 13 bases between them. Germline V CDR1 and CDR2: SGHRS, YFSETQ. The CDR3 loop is CASSLTEPGEKLFF. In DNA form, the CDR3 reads TGCGCCAGCAGCTTAACCGAACCGGGGGAAAAACTGTTTTTT.